These T cell receptor beta chains were read from a single sample in a study of T cell responses to AZD1222 COVID-19 vaccine. Sequenced by immunoSEQ multiplex PCR; TCRdb stores in-frame clones only, minus some. The table lists 110,000 or so clones, roughly 84% of them singletons, with approximately 15% in the top ten. Specimen: peripheral blood, collected on day 0 of AZD1222 vaccination. The receptors shown here come from an adult in good health. Both conserved end residues are part of each CDR3. A D gene is named only where the DNA matches it firmly. Not every row has a clone size; where given, it reads once, few, many or a size class.

.	TRBV7-9	.	CASSLPDSQVQHF
TRBD1	TRBV6-5	.	CASSYGGQLTYEQYF
TRBD1	TRBV2	once	CASSGQGAILNTEAFF
TRBD1	TRBV5-6	once	CASSYPGQGRGYTF
.	TRBV6-2/TRBV6-3	.	CASSRLLQETQYF
TRBD2	TRBV5-5	once	CASSSPKGNAGGKNEQYF
.	TRBV3-1/TRBV3-2	.	CASSQNGKEKLFF
TRBD2	TRBV6-4	.	CASSSLAGAPTYEQYF
.	TRBV7-9	.	CASSLTGPGRYTF
.	TRBV18	.	CASSPGSANTEAFF
TRBD2	TRBV5-1	.	CASSSGLAESTDTQYF
.	TRBV9	.	CASSVDPGGRYYNEQFF
.	TRBV11-2	.	CASILGTANTEAFF
.	TRBV3-1/TRBV3-2	.	CASSQGGALYNEQFF
.	TRBV9	.	CASSALPPGRAFF
TRBD1	TRBV28	.	CASSPATGGHTEAFF
.	TRBV27	.	CASSPIRPSRGALF
TRBD1	TRBV28	.	CASSLLGGGREILTEAFF
TRBD1	TRBV6-5	once	CASSPGQGANSPLHF
.	TRBV19	.	CASRYGTNNSPLHF
.	TRBV28	.	CASSLLGRNTEAFF
.	TRBV6-5	.	CASKKLGGDYGYTF
TRBD2	TRBV3-1/TRBV3-2	.	CASGLIGTSSYEQYF
.	TRBV2	.	CASLRDGGSYEQYF
TRBD1	TRBV27	.	CASSPPDRADYEQYF
.	TRBV7-2	.	CASVGGGKYNEQFF
TRBD1	TRBV7-6	.	CASSLTGEEGNQPQHF
.	TRBV9	.	CASSVAPGRVTEAFF
.	TRBV28	once	CASSSNGYTF
.	TRBV10-2	.	CASSPNGDEQYF
.	TRBV30	few	CAWTDSYFKNIQYF
TRBD2	TRBV4-2	.	CASSQVSLAGDRSYEQYF